This passage covers 21 T cell receptor beta chains from one sample sequenced in a study of blood T cell repertoires in COVID-19. The data were produced by immunoSEQ multiplex PCR, yet TCRdb's version contains in-frame clones alone and is incomplete. This sample has around 230,000 clones, with roughly four fifths found just once. Source material: peripheral blood. The receptors derive from an older woman with active or convalescent COVID-19.

The chain employs TRBV7-9 and TRBJ2-7; D is ambiguous. The CDR3 is 14 amino acids. V was pared by 4 bases and J by 3 bases, with 13 bases between. Germline V gene data show CDR1 as SEHNR and CDR2 as FQNEAQ (reference sequence). CDR3 residues: CASSSPPRFYEQYF. The CDR3 DNA reads as TGTGCCAGCAGCTCCCCCCCGAGATTCTACGAGCAGTACTTC.

This sequence joins TRBV5-1 and TRBJ1-1; D is unresolved. Trimming stripped 3 bases from V and 7 bases from J, with 13 bases between. Germline V gives CDR1 SGHRS, CDR2 YFSETQ. The CDR3 contains 13 residues. As DNA, the CDR3 is TGCGCCAGCAGCTGGGAAGCGGACGGTGAAGCTTTCTTT. Protein sequence: CASSWEADGEAFF.

This clone showed up just a few times. V usage is TRBV16 and J usage is TRBJ1-2; maybe TRBD1 (6 bases). V shed 1 base and J shed 2 bases, with 14 bases lying between them. Germline CDR1 and CDR2: KGHSY and FQNENV. There are 16 residues in the CDR3. The CDR3 nucleotides are TGTGCCAGCAGCCAATTCGCGACAGGCGTAAACTATGGCTACACCTTC. This codes for CASSQFATGVNYGYTF.

The genes are TRBV27 and TRBJ2-3; D remains unclear. The V gene's germline CDR1 is MNHEY and CDR2 SMNVEV (reference sequence). This CDR3 comprises 11 residues. CDR3 sequence reads: CGGLWTDTQYF. The CDR3 region has the DNA TGTGGCGGTCTCTGGACAGATACGCAGTATTTT.

In the case of this clone: Being one base from a much bigger clone, this may be a read error. The chain carries TRBV7-9 and TRBJ2-2; D is unresolved. The CDR3 has 11 amino acids. The germline V and J ends were trimmed by 4 bases and 7 bases, with 4 bases remaining between them. Germline V CDR1 and CDR2: SEHNR, FQNEAQ (reference sequence). CDR3 bases: TGTGCCAGCAGCTCCAACGGGGAGCTGTTTTTT. This codes for CASSSNGELFF.

V is TRBV6-5 and J is TRBJ2-7; a weak D match, TRBD1 (5 bases). CDR1 is MNHEY, CDR2 SVGAGI, per germline. This CDR3 has 16 amino acids. V was clipped by 3 bases and J by 0 bases, with 15 bases between them. DNA of the CDR3: TGTGCCAGCAGTTATTCCTCGACAGTTAGCTCCTACGAGCAGTACTTC. Translation gives CASSYSSTVSSYEQYF.

This sequence joins TRBV5-4 and TRBJ2-1; 9 bases are a match to TRBD2. With V trimmed by 1 base and J by 4 bases, 15 bases remained unmatched. The CDR3 extends over 19 amino acids. Germline CDR1 reads SGHNT; CDR2 reads YYREEE (reference sequence). DNA of the CDR3: TGTGCCAGCAGCTTGTTGGCGGGCGGGGGGGCTCTAGCTTACAATGAGCAGTTCTTC. Translating gives CASSLLAGGGALAYNEQFF. The variable domain in full, with the rest retrieved from reference TRBV5-4 and TRBJ2-1, is ETGVTQSPTHLIKTRGQQVTLRCSSQSGHNTVSWYQQALGQGPQFIFQYYREEENGRGNFPPRFSGLQFPNYSSELNVNALELDDSALYLCASSLLAGGGALAYNEQFFGPGTRLTVL.

This chain uses TRBV5-1 with TRBJ1-6; TRBD1 agrees at 8 bases. The CDR3 totals 15 residues. The germline V gene has CDR1 SGHRS and CDR2 YFSETQ. V dropped 4 bases and J dropped 5; count of bases not matched to a gene: 5. The CDR3 is CASSKWTGNNSPLHF. The CDR3 DNA is TGCGCCAGCAGCAAGTGGACAGGGAATAATTCACCCCTCCACTTT.

J is TRBJ1-1 and V is TRBV5-6; D unclear. CDR3 length: 15 residues. CDR1 is SGHDT and CDR2 is YYEEEE in the germline V gene. Trimming cost V 2 bases and J 1 base, with 12 bases left between them. CDR3: CASSFNNLRNTEAFF. The CDR3 bases are TGTGCCAGCAGCTTCAACAACCTCAGGAACACTGAAGCTTTCTTT.

The rearrangement joins TRBV3-1 (or the pseudogene TRBV3-2) to TRBJ1-2; weak D call: TRBD1 (5 bases). This CDR3 spans 13 amino acids. CDR1 LGHDT and CDR2 YNNKEL come from the germline V gene (reference sequence). V was pared by 4 bases and J by 3 bases, with 9 bases between. The CDR3 nucleotides read TGTGCCAGCAGCCCCAGGGCGTACTATGGCTACACCTTC. The encoded protein is CASSPRAYYGYTF.

CDR3 coding DNA: TGCAGCGCGGGGACAGGGGGCGCGAGCGCTGAAGCTTTCTTT. Translation: CSAGTGGASAEAFF. The V call is TRBV29-1, the J call TRBJ1-1, with 12 bases fitting TRBD1. After removal of 7 bases from V and 6 bases from J, the junction contained 9 bases not matched to a gene. Germline lookup yields CDR1 SQVTM and CDR2 ANQGSEA. The CDR3 runs 14 residues.

This clone was recorded once. The V call is TRBV10-1, the J call TRBJ1-1; D is unclear. The CDR3 is 11 residues long. Per the germline V gene, CDR1 is WNHNN and CDR2 is SYGVQD (reference sequence). With 2 bases removed from V and 10 bases from J, the gap between germline ends came to 8 bases. The DNA for the CDR3 is TGCGCCAGCAGTGAGCCTCTAGGAGCTTTCTTT. It codes for CASSEPLGAFF.

V and J are TRBV18 and TRBJ2-7; 12 bases fit TRBD1. This CDR3 comprises 14 residues. Per the germline V gene, CDR1 is KGHSH and CDR2 is LQKENI. Losses at the gene ends were 3 bases for V and 6 bases for J; bases not matched to a gene: 3. The CDR3 DNA reads TGTGCCAGCTCACCCGGGACAGGGGGCTCCGAGCAGTACTTC. Its translation is CASSPGTGGSEQYF.

The chain combines TRBV6-5 with TRBJ1-3, with D possibly matching TRBD1 (5 bases). V gave up 6 bases and J gave up 0 bases, with 12 bases separating them. There are 15 residues in the CDR3. The germline V gene has CDR1 MNHEY and CDR2 SVGAGI. The CDR3 region has the DNA TGTGCCAGCAGGGGGGGGACTTCCTCTGGAAACACCATATATTTT. Translated, it gives CASRGGTSSGNTIYF.

This chain uses TRBV2 with TRBJ2-7, with TRBD1 as a possible D gene (6 bases). Trimming took 4 bases from V and 6 from J, leaving 16 bases between them. Germline V gene lookup returns CDR1 SNHLY and CDR2 FYNNEI. The CDR3 contains 14 residues. DNA for the CDR3: TGTGCCAGCAGTGCTGGACAGAGAGACACCGAGCAGTACTTC. Its translation is CASSAGQRDTEQYF. The complete variable domain, with remaining parts taken from reference TRBV2 and TRBJ2-7, reads EPEVTQTPSHQVTQMGQEVILRCVPISNHLYFYWYRQILGQKVEFLVSFYNNEISEKSEIFDDQFSVERPDGSNFTLKIRSTKLEDSAMYFCASSAGQRDTEQYFGPGTRLTVT.

V gene TRBV7-2 combines with J gene TRBJ1-6, with D possibly matching TRBD1 (5 bases). Germline V lookup: CDR1 SGHTA, CDR2 FQGNSA. The germline V and J ends were trimmed by 2 bases and 7 bases, with 6 bases remaining between them. The CDR3 length is 13 residues. The CDR3 bases are TGTGCCAGCAGCTTACAGGGAAATTCACCCCTCCACTTT. Protein: CASSLQGNSPLHF.

This clone was recorded a few times. This chain links TRBV5-3 with TRBJ1-2; D not resolved. TRBV5-3 belongs to the ORF category, with a function that is uncertain. This CDR3 spans 16 amino acids. Trimming pared 4 bases from V and 1 base from J, leaving 17 bases between. The chain's CDR3 is CARSPSRQPINYGYTF. The CDR3 DNA is TGTGCCAGAAGCCCATCGCGGCAGCCGATTAACTATGGCTACACCTTC.

V usage is TRBV24-1 and J usage is TRBJ2-5, with D maybe TRBD2 (6 bases). The CDR3 runs to 15 residues. The V end was cut by 7 bases, the J end by 1 base, with 15 bases between. Germline assignment: CDR1 KGHDR and CDR2 SFDVKD. In nucleotides, the CDR3 is TGTGCCACCAGCGTGGGTCCCGGGGGCCAAGAGACCCAGTACTTC. It yields the protein CATSVGPGGQETQYF.

The CDR3 nucleotides read TGCGCCAGCAGCTGGGACAGAGTAGATAATTCACCCCTCCACTTT. Translating gives CASSWDRVDNSPLHF. This chain connects TRBV5-1 to TRBJ1-6; 7 nucleotides match TRBD1. The germline CDR1 and CDR2 sequences are SGHRS and YFSETQ. This CDR3 has 15 amino acids. The J segment lost 5 bases and the V segment lost 3 bases, leaving 5 bases of the junction unmatched.

This clone was counted only a few times. The chain is built from TRBV6-5 and TRBJ1-6, with TRBD1 as a possible D gene (6 bases). Deletions cut 1 base from V and 8 bases from J, with 9 bases between. Germline CDR1 and CDR2: MNHEY and SVGAGI. The CDR3 extends over 14 amino acids. This CDR3 reads CASSYYRVDSPLHF. CDR3 coding DNA: TGTGCCAGCAGTTACTACAGGGTAGATTCACCCCTCCACTTT.

The sample holds one count of this clone. The chain uses TRBV28 and TRBJ2-1, with 8 bases matching TRBD1. CDR1 and CDR2 (germline): MDHEN, SYDVKM. The CDR3 consists of 16 residues. V lost 6 bases and J lost 0; bases outside the gene matches: 7. CDR3 sequence: CASSARTGSSYNEQFF. In nucleotides, the CDR3 is TGTGCCAGCAGCGCTAGGACAGGGAGCTCCTACAATGAGCAGTTCTTC.